This T cell receptor (beta chain) comes out of a study of cytomegalovirus exposure and HLA in healthy donors. Study overall: An earlier analysis found 120 million or so unique TCR beta sequences from about 190 million T cells.

This CDR3 has 13 residues. CDR1 and CDR2 (germline): SGHRS, YFSETQ. Trimming left V 2 bases short and J 8 bases short, with 11 bases between. This clone was counted once. Its antigen remains unknown. The study ran its PCR with 60 Vbeta and 13 Jbeta primers. Clones were read by immunoSEQ multiplex PCR, and TCRdb kept only the in-frame ones, dropping some. The table lists over 250,000 clones, about 66% of them singletons. Study-wide results and caveats: Among CMV-associated TCR beta chains, most appeared HLA-restricted in a later analysis. Listed as cytomegalovirus-associated were 164 TCR beta chains.

The source of this sequence is a female donor in good health and CMV-seronegative. The sample comprised PBMCs. The V call is TRBV5-1, the J call TRBJ2-1, with TRBD2 as a possible D gene (6 bases). CDR3 residues: CASSFGSRDEQFF. The CDR3 DNA sequence: TGCGCCAGCAGCTTCGGGAGTAGGGATGAGCAGTTCTTC.